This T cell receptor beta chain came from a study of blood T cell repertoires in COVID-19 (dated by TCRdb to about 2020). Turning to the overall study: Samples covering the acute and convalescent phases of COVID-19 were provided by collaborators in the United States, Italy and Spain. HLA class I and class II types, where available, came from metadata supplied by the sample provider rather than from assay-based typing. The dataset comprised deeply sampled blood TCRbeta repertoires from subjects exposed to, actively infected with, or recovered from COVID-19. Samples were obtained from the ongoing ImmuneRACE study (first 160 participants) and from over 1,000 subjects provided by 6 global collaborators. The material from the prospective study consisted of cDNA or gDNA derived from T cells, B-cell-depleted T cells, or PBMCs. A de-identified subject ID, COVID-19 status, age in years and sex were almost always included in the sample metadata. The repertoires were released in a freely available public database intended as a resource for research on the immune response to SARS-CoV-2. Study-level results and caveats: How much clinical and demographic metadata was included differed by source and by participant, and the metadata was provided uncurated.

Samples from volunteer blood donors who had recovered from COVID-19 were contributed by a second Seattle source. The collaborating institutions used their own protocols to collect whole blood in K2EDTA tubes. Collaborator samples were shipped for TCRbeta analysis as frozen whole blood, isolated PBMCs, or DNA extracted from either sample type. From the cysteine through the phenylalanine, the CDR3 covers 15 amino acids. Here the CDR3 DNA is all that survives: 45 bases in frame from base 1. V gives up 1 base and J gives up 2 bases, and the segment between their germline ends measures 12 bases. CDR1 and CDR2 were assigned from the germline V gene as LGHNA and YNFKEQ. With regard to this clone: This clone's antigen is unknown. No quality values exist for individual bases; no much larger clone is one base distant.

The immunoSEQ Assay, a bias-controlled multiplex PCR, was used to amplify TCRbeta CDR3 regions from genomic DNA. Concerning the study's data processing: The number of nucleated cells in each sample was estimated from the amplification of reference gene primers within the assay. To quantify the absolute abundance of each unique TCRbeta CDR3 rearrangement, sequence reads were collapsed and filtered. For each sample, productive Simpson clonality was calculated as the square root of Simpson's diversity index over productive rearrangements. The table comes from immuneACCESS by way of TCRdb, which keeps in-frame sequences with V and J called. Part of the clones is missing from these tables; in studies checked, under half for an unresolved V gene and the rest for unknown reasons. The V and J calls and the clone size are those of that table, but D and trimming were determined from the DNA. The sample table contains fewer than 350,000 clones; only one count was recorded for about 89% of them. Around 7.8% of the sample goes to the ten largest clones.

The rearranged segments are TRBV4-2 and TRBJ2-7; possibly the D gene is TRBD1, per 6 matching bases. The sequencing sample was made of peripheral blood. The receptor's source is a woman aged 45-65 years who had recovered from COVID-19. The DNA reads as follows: TGTGCCAGCAGCCAAGCCAGGGGTGGCCCCTACGAGCAGTACTTC. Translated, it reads CASSQARGGPYEQYF.